Listed below are T cell receptor beta chains from one sample, sequenced in a study of blood T cell repertoires in COVID-19. Clones were read by immunoSEQ multiplex PCR, and TCRdb kept only the in-frame ones, dropping some. The repertoire holds 250,000 or so clones, around nine tenths seen once, with under 4.5% in the top ten. Sequencing was carried out using PBMCs or T cells enriched from blood (not recorded which). Receptors were obtained from a woman in her twenties or thirties who had been exposed to COVID-19. The CDR3 runs from the conserved cysteine through the conserved F or W. A D gene is named only where the DNA matches it firmly.

V	J	D	CDR3
TRBV7-9	TRBJ1-3	TRBD1	CASSWAGGLYGNTIYF
TRBV30	TRBJ1-1	.	CASDRQLLNTEAFF
TRBV6-4	TRBJ1-2	TRBD1	CASSEFRRTGGPLAYGYTF
TRBV2	TRBJ2-2	.	CASTRGGLKTGELFF
TRBV19	TRBJ2-1	.	CASSPSGNEQFF
TRBV18	TRBJ2-7	.	CARPARVHEQYF
TRBV4-1	TRBJ2-1	TRBD2	CASSQGLAGGDEQFF
TRBV29-1	TRBJ2-7	TRBD1	CSVEGTGGEQYF
TRBV19	TRBJ1-1	TRBD1	CASSILSPLDRGNTEAFF
TRBV19	TRBJ2-2	TRBD2	CASTLLAGAGELFF
TRBV14	TRBJ1-2	.	CASSPGTFYGYTF
TRBV2	TRBJ1-3	TRBD1	CASGHIGTGTGNTIYF
TRBV29-1	TRBJ2-3	.	CSVGASASSTDTQYF
TRBV12-3/TRBV12-4	TRBJ1-1	.	CASSRGMNTEAFF
TRBV30	TRBJ1-5	TRBD1	CAWSVDLPLGTAGNQPQHF
TRBV29-1	TRBJ2-1	TRBD2	CSAGTSYNEQFF
TRBV4-1	TRBJ2-7	.	CASSQEQGIHEQYF
TRBV7-9	TRBJ2-7	TRBD1	CASSSGQGGYEQYF
TRBV28	TRBJ2-7	.	CASRLTPGEQYF
TRBV10-3	TRBJ2-7	TRBD2	CAISSGLAGAVEQYF
TRBV4-1	TRBJ1-2	TRBD1	CASSQGGTGSGYTF
TRBV7-9	TRBJ2-1	TRBD2	CASSTPSPGGEQFF
TRBV19	TRBJ1-4	.	CASSIGRGWTNEKLFF
TRBV27	TRBJ2-7	TRBD2	CASRTLAGAFYEQYF
TRBV2	TRBJ2-7	.	CASNYGDSSYEQYF
TRBV5-1	TRBJ2-7	TRBD2	CASSLGLAGDYEQYF
TRBV15	TRBJ2-7	TRBD1	CATSRGFFYHGTGAYEQYF
TRBV3-1/TRBV3-2	TRBJ2-5	.	CASSQDVRRRTGETQYF
TRBV7-9	TRBJ2-1	TRBD2	CASSQTGTSYNEQFF
TRBV19	TRBJ1-1	TRBD1	CASSAGQGESEAFF
TRBV30	TRBJ2-7	TRBD2	CAWTLAGLYEQYF
TRBV5-6	TRBJ1-1	.	CASSLSLRQIEAFF
TRBV11-2	TRBJ2-3	.	CASSFWTASTDTQYF
TRBV5-4	TRBJ2-5	.	CASSLTGGQETQYF
TRBV7-9	TRBJ1-3	.	CASSFTTFSGNTIYF
TRBV6-5	TRBJ1-4	.	CASAWRLGEKLFF
TRBV6-1	TRBJ2-1	TRBD2	CASSEVELAGVPEQFF
TRBV14	TRBJ1-4	TRBD1	CASSLQGANEKLFF
TRBV3-1/TRBV3-2	TRBJ2-3	.	CASSHGTSTDTQYF
TRBV12-5	TRBJ2-2	.	CASGLAAGTMTGELFF
TRBV7-9	TRBJ1-3	.	CASSRGTRSSGNTIYF
TRBV10-2	TRBJ2-7	TRBD2	CASNMGLADSYEQYF
TRBV11-2	TRBJ2-3	TRBD2	CASGTSGITDTQYF
TRBV27	TRBJ1-1	.	CASSWGQSNTEAFF
TRBV5-1	TRBJ2-7	.	CASSLSLGPYEQYF
TRBV19	TRBJ1-2	.	CASSITTANYGYTF
TRBV7-2	TRBJ2-1	TRBD2	CASSHTSGRGEQFF
TRBV14	TRBJ1-4	TRBD1	CASSKGGEKLFF
TRBV19	TRBJ1-2	TRBD1	CASSIGMQGVGGYTF
TRBV5-1	TRBJ2-7	TRBD2	CASRSTSGRVSYEQYF
TRBV6-1	TRBJ2-7	.	CASNQLAGTYEQYF